These 25 T cell receptor beta chains originate from one sample sequenced in a study of CD8+ T cells in alopecia areata. In each case, RNA was isolated and then reverse transcribed into cDNA as the sequencing template. Measured with immunoSEQ multiplex PCR; TCRdb has only the in-frame clones, and not every one. Of over 250,000 clones in the sample, 60% are singletons; the top ten hold 0.8% to 1%. The treatment: oral pan-JAK inhibitor, 5-10 mg twice daily. This sample comprised CD4+ T cells sorted from blood, obtained at week 52, from a patient treated with tofacitinib. The source of these receptors is a human donor with alopecia areata.

The chain uses TRBV30 and TRBJ1-5; 7 bases are a match to TRBD1. V dropped 2 bases and J dropped 7; count of bases not matched to a gene: 8. In germline, CDR1 is GTSNPN, CDR2 SVGIG (reference sequence). CDR3 length: 14 amino acids. The DNA for the CDR3 is TGTGCCTGGAGTTCTACGACAGGGCAACAGCCCCAGCATTTT. Translation: CAWSSTTGQQPQHF.

J is TRBJ1-6 and V is TRBV4-1, with 9 bases lining up with TRBD1. J lost 7 bases, V lost 6 bases, and 4 bases had no gene match. Looked up from germline, CDR1 is MGHRA and CDR2 is YSYEKL. This CDR3 has 14 amino acids. The CDR3 nucleotides read TGCGCCAGCAGTCTGGGACAGGGAAATTCACCCCTCCACTTT. Translating gives CASSLGQGNSPLHF.

J is TRBJ2-1 and V is TRBV5-4; D may correspond to TRBD1 or TRBD2 (5 bases each). Trimming cost V 0 bases and J 6 bases, with 13 bases left between them. Germline assignment: CDR1 SGHNT and CDR2 YYREEE (reference sequence). The CDR3 contains 15 residues. CDR3 bases: TGTGCCAGCAGCTTGGGGGGGTTAAAGGGCAATGAGCAGTTCTTC. Its protein product is CASSLGGLKGNEQFF. The entire variable domain, with the rest obtained from reference TRBV5-4 and TRBJ2-1, is as follows: ETGVTQSPTHLIKTRGQQVTLRCSSQSGHNTVSWYQQALGQGPQFIFQYYREEENGRGNFPPRFSGLQFPNYSSELNVNALELDDSALYLCASSLGGLKGNEQFFGPGTRLTVL.

The chain recombines TRBV5-1 with TRBJ2-5; 10 bases line up with TRBD2. Germline V gives CDR1 SGHRS, CDR2 YFSETQ. The CDR3 has 16 residues. The ends lost 1 base at V and 1 base at J; junction bases unmatched: 4. In nucleotides, the CDR3 is TGCGCCAGCAGCTTGTCGGCTAGCGGGGGCCAAGAGACCCAGTACTTC. Protein product: CASSLSASGGQETQYF.

The chain is built from TRBV5-1 and TRBJ2-7, with 8 bases fitting TRBD1. The trim removed 4 bases at V and 4 bases at J, leaving 4 bases unmatched. The CDR3 consists of 13 residues. Germline CDR1 reads SGHRS; CDR2 reads YFSETQ. CDR3 region: CASSAGQGYEQYF. In nucleotides, the CDR3 is TGCGCCAGCAGCGCTGGACAGGGATACGAGCAGTACTTC.

With regard to this clone: Other DNA sequences in the sample encode the same CDR3. The CDR3 reads CSASRGTEAFF. CDR3 coding DNA: TGCAGTGCTAGCCGGGGAACTGAAGCTTTCTTT. The chain is built from TRBV20-1 and TRBJ1-1, with D unclear. Germline values: CDR1 DFQATT, CDR2 SNEGSKA (reference sequence). V shed 3 bases and J shed 5 bases, with 7 bases lying between them. This CDR3 has 11 residues.

This chain uses TRBV12-5 with TRBJ2-4, with 8 bases lining up with TRBD1. The CDR3 consists of 16 residues. CDR1 and CDR2 from the germline V gene are LGHNT and FRNRAP. V shed 7 bases, J shed 8 bases, and the junction held 16 bases outside the gene matches. The CDR3 protein is CASARSLAQGQDIQYF. CDR3 coding DNA: TGTGCTAGTGCCCGAAGCCTAGCACAGGGACAGGACATTCAGTACTTC.

The chain uses TRBV29-1 and TRBJ1-1; no clear D. The CDR3 is 13 residues long. Germline loops: CDR1 SQVTM, CDR2 ANQGSEA. Deletions cut 7 bases from V and 3 bases from J, with 15 bases between. As DNA, the CDR3 is TGCAGCGCTAGGACTCACGCGGACACTGAAGCTTTCTTT. Encoded protein: CSARTHADTEAFF.

The CDR3: CASSEWTGHEKLFF. The CDR3 nucleotides are TGTGCCAGCAGTGAGTGGACAGGGCATGAAAAACTGTTTTTT. The V call is TRBV2, the J call TRBJ1-4, with 8 bases that match TRBD1. This CDR3 has 14 amino acids. CDR1 is SNHLY, CDR2 FYNNEI, per germline. V was pared by 3 bases and J by 6 bases, with 3 bases of the junction left unmatched.

The chain employs TRBV15 and TRBJ2-5, with 12 bases identical to TRBD2. Germline CDR1 LNHNV, CDR2 YYDKDF (reference sequence). V shed 3 bases and J 12 bases; nucleotides not matched to a gene: 17. This CDR3 is built from 17 residues. CDR3 DNA sequence: TGTGCCACCAGCAGGACTAGCGGGGGATGGTGGAGGCCCGAGGAGTACTTC. It yields the protein CATSRTSGGWWRPEEYF.

The rearrangement uses TRBV30 and TRBJ2-4; 9 nucleotides agree with TRBD2. The J segment lost 0 bases and the V segment lost 3 bases, leaving 6 bases of the junction unmatched. Germline V CDR1 and CDR2: GTSNPN, SVGIG (reference sequence). The CDR3 loop spans 16 amino acids. CDR3 sequence reads: CAWSPPSGTAKNIQYF. The DNA for the CDR3 is TGTGCCTGGAGCCCCCCTAGCGGGACAGCCAAAAACATTCAGTACTTC.

This clone was seen many times. The chain combines TRBV14 with TRBJ1-1; tentative D call: TRBD1 (6 bases). Trimming shortened V by 1 base and J by 5 bases, and 17 bases separated the two germline ends. Germline CDR1 and CDR2: SGHDN and FVKESK. CDR3 size: 16 residues. The CDR3 nucleotides are TGTGCCAGCAGCCAAGGAGGTGGGGGGCGCAGTACTGAAGCTTTCTTT. Amino acid sequence: CASSQGGGGRSTEAFF.

V gene TRBV5-1 combines with J gene TRBJ2-7, with a possible D match to TRBD2 (5 bases). CDR1 and CDR2 from the germline V gene are SGHRS and YFSETQ. The CDR3 runs 14 residues. The ends were cut back, 3 bases at V and 3 bases at J, with 13 bases in the middle. The CDR3 region has the DNA TGCGCCAGCAGCTCCCGGAGCGGTAACTACGAGCAGTACTTC. Translated, it gives CASSSRSGNYEQYF.

In its sample, this clone was seen a few times. The chain recombines TRBV29-1 with TRBJ2-5; D uncertain. V lost 6 bases, J lost 0 bases, and 8 bases lay in between. The CDR3 is 12 residues long. Germline-derived CDR1 and CDR2 are SQVTM and ANQGSEA. The CDR3 loop reads CSVCEDQETQYF. CDR3 DNA: TGCAGCGTCTGTGAGGACCAAGAGACCCAGTACTTC.

V is TRBV29-1 and J is TRBJ1-1; D is unclear. CDR1 is SQVTM and CDR2 is ANQGSEA in the germline V gene. V dropped 1 base and J dropped 1 base, with 4 bases sitting between them. The CDR3 has 12 residues. CDR3 bases: TGCAGCGTTGAAGCTGGGAACACTGAAGCTTTCTTT. As protein: CSVEAGNTEAFF.

The V and J genes are TRBV27 and TRBJ2-3; the D gene is possibly TRBD1 (5 bases). Germline CDR1 and CDR2: MNHEY and SMNVEV (reference sequence). Trimming cost V 0 bases and J 0 bases, with 16 bases left between them. The CDR3 consists of 18 residues. The DNA of the CDR3 is TGTGCCAGCAGTTTATCCCCCTTCGACAGAAGGAGCACAGATACGCAGTATTTT. This gives the protein CASSLSPFDRRSTDTQYF.

CDR3 in amino acids: CASSALAGGRETQYF. In nucleotides, the CDR3 is TGTGCCAGCAGTGCCCTAGCGGGGGGTCGGGAGACCCAGTACTTC. The gene calls are TRBV27 and TRBJ2-5, with 11 bases aligning to TRBD2. Germline-derived CDR1 and CDR2 are MNHEY and SMNVEV (reference sequence). The V and J ends lost 5 bases and 5 bases, in that order; junction bases with no gene match: 7. This CDR3 comprises 15 residues.

The chain has TRBV30 and TRBJ2-1, with TRBD2 matching over 13 bases. The CDR3 runs to 15 residues. In germline, CDR1 is GTSNPN, CDR2 SVGIG (reference sequence). V dropped 5 bases and J dropped 3; count of bases not matched to a gene: 4. CDR3 in DNA: TGTGCCTGGTGGGGACTAGCGGGACACTACAATGAGCAGTTCTTC. It yields the protein CAWWGLAGHYNEQFF. The full variable domain, completed using reference TRBV30 and TRBJ2-1, is SQTIHQWPATLVQPVGSPLSLECTVEGTSNPNLYWYRQAAGRGLQLLFYSVGIGQISSEVPQNLSASRPQDRQFILSSKKLLLSDSGFYLCAWWGLAGHYNEQFFGPGTRLTVL.

The V call is TRBV4-1, the J call TRBJ2-7; 8 positions match TRBD1. The V gene's germline CDR1 is MGHRA and CDR2 YSYEKL. With V trimmed by 4 bases and J by 1 base, 3 bases remained unmatched. The CDR3 loop spans 14 amino acids. The CDR3 DNA is TGCGCCAGCAGCCTGACAGGGGTTTCCTACGAGCAGTACTTC. It specifies CASSLTGVSYEQYF.

This chain uses TRBV6-5 with TRBJ1-5; D uncertain. Germline V gene lookup returns CDR1 MNHEY and CDR2 SVGAGI. CDR3 length: 13 residues. Trimming stripped 2 bases from V and 6 bases from J, with 8 bases between. In nucleotides, the CDR3 is TGTGCCAGCAGTTACCTGACCGGTCAGCCCCAGCATTTT. It is translated as CASSYLTGQPQHF.

This clone has a single count. This chain joins TRBV11-1 and TRBJ2-5; D possibly corresponds to TRBD2 (5 bases). The germline V and J ends were trimmed by 1 base and 5 bases, with 5 bases remaining between them. This CDR3 has 12 residues. Germline V gene data show CDR1 as SGHAT and CDR2 as FQDESV (reference sequence). CDR3 amino acids: CASSLGRETQYF. In DNA form, the CDR3 reads TGTGCCAGCAGCTTAGGGAGGGAGACCCAGTACTTC. The full variable domain, with the rest looked up from reference TRBV11-1 and TRBJ2-5, is EAEVAQSPRYKITEKSQAVAFWCDPISGHATLYWYRQILGQGPELLVQFQDESVVDDSQLPKDRFSAERLKGVDSTLKIQPAELGDSAMYLCASSLGRETQYFGPGTRLLVL.

This clone has just a few counts. Other nucleotide sequences from this sample produce the same CDR3. The gene calls are TRBV7-9 and TRBJ2-3, with D possibly being TRBD1 (5 bases). In germline, CDR1 is SEHNR, CDR2 FQNEAQ (reference sequence). The V end was cut by 0 bases, the J end by 1 base, with 5 bases between. The CDR3 is 14 residues long. For the CDR3, the DNA is TGTGCCAGCAGCTTAGCGACAGGCACAGATACGCAGTATTTT. Its protein is CASSLATGTDTQYF.

This chain links TRBV15 with TRBJ1-6; D uncertain. Trimming removed 0 bases from V and 8 bases from J, with 17 bases in between. The germline V gene has CDR1 LNHNV and CDR2 YYDKDF (reference sequence). The CDR3 is 17 amino acids. The CDR3 here is CATSRDSAGRGHSPLHF. CDR3 bases: TGTGCCACCAGCAGAGATTCGGCCGGGCGGGGTCATTCACCCCTCCACTTT.

V is TRBV6-6 and J is TRBJ1-6; D gene unclear. Germline V gene lookup returns CDR1 MNHNY and CDR2 SVGAGI (reference sequence). Trimming cost V 6 bases and J 9 bases, with 12 bases left between them. The CDR3 extends over 13 amino acids. CDR3 DNA: TGTGCCAGCAGCCCCCCGGGTGTTTCACCCCTCCACTTT. Its protein is CASSPPGVSPLHF.

This clone came up a few times. The V call is TRBV5-4, the J call TRBJ2-1, with D uncertain. The CDR3 loop spans 11 amino acids. The ends were cut back, 2 bases at V and 5 bases at J, with 2 bases in the middle. The germline V gene encodes CDR1 SGHNT and CDR2 YYREEE (reference sequence). CDR3 in DNA: TGTGCCAGCAGCTTCAACAATGAGCAGTTCTTC. It is translated as CASSFNNEQFF. The full variable domain, in which reference TRBV5-4 and TRBJ2-1 provide the parts outside the CDR3, is ETGVTQSPTHLIKTRGQQVTLRCSSQSGHNTVSWYQQALGQGPQFIFQYYREEENGRGNFPPRFSGLQFPNYSSELNVNALELDDSALYLCASSFNNEQFFGPGTRLTVL.